This T cell receptor (beta chain) is drawn from a study of prognosis after radiotherapy for stage I lung cancer. Study in general: Enrolled patients comprised roughly 13 with newly diagnosed primary stage I lung tumors and about 5 with oligometastatic NSCLC after surgical resection of the primary tumor. Patients in the cohort never received concurrent therapy with stereotactic body radiotherapy.

The TCR beta CDR3 region was amplified from genomic DNA, with two rounds of multiplex PCR being used for the amplification. The use of primers specific to each TRBV and TRBJ gene characterized first-round PCR. TCRdb called the multiplex PCR reads again in MiXCR, with one record for every CDR3 protein. The sample consists of 13,000 or so distinct CDR3 sequences, about 51% of them appearing once. This CDR3 comprises 13 residues. V was cut by 7 bases and J by 6 bases, with 10 bases left in between. CDR1 MNHEY and CDR2 SVGEGT come from the germline V gene. This clonotype was recorded only once. Its specificity is not known. Study-wide findings and caveats: Patients with metastases reportedly showed TRBV and TRBJ gene usage that differed from patients without metastases.

V is TRBV6-2 or TRBV6-3 and J is TRBJ1-6; D call uncertain. The TCR comes from a donor aged 50 or older with non-small cell lung cancer. The material sequenced was PBMCs, taken before or after stereotactic body radiation therapy (not recorded which). Here the CDR3 reads CASIVLINSPLHF. The DNA of the CDR3 is TGTGCCAGCATTGTGCTGATTAATTCACCCCTCCACTTT.